This TCR beta chain was obtained from a study of molecular identifiers for immune sequencing clone quantification. With respect to this clonotype: This may arise from a read error, as a much more abundant clone is one base away.

TCRdb ran MiXCR on the PCR reads and lists one entry per CDR3 protein. The sample has about half a million distinct CDR3 sequences, roughly 26% seen once. Germline loops: CDR1 MNHEY, CDR2 SVGAGI. The CDR3 extends over 15 amino acids. V lost 7 bases and J 2 bases, leaving 15 bases between the germline ends. The clonotype originates from a human donor in good health. Some libraries in this study had Jurkat cell RNA spiked in. This rearrangement joins TRBV6-5 to TRBJ2-1; a possible D gene is TRBD2 (6 bases). Sequencing was performed on naive CD8+ T cells from blood, with Jurkat cell RNA spiked in. The sample's subset: FACS-sorted CD8+CD4-CCR7+CD45RA+ naive T cells. CDR3 DNA sequence: TGTGCCAGCACGAGTCGGCTAGCGCCCTACAATGAGCAGTTCTTC. Translated: CASTSRLAPYNEQFF.